This TCR beta chain originates from a study of identical twins. Broader study findings: Twin-shared out-of-frame alpha sequences showed excess low generation probability. Out-of-frame TCR alpha sharing in monozygotic twins exceeded recombination model predictions.

TCRdb called the 5' RACE reads again in MiXCR, with one record for every CDR3 protein. The sample lists 690,000 or so distinct CDR3 sequences, around 6.1% occurring once. Germline V gene lookup returns CDR1 MNHNS and CDR2 SASEGT. The CDR3 is 18 amino acids. V lost 8 bases and J 4 bases, leaving 27 bases between the germline ends. The sample holds a few counts of this clonotype. Antigen: not known. The sequence came from a young man in good health. V gene TRBV6-1 combines with J gene TRBJ2-1; D possibly corresponds to TRBD2 (7 bases). The material sequenced was naive T cells sorted from blood. The CDR3 region is CASLPRGGPNILYNEQFF. The CDR3 DNA sequence: TGTGCCAGCCTACCCAGGGGAGGGCCCAATATTCTTTACAATGAGCAGTTCTTC.